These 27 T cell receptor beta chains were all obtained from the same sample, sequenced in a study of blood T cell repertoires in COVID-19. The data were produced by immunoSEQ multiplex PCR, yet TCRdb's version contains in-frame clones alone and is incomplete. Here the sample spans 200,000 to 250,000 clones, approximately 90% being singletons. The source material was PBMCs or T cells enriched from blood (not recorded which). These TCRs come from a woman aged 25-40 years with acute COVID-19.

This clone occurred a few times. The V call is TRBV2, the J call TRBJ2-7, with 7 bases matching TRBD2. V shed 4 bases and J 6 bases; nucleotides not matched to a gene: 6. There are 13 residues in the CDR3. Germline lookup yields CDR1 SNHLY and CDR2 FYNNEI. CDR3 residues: CASSAAGRREQYF. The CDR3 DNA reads TGTGCCAGCAGTGCCGCCGGGAGGCGCGAGCAGTACTTC.

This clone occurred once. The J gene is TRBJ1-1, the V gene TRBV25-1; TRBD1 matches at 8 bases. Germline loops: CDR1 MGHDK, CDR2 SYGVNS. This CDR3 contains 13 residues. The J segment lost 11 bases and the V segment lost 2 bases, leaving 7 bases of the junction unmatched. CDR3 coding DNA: TGTGCCAGCAGTGAAATTGGACAGGGCGACGCTTTCTTT. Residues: CASSEIGQGDAFF.

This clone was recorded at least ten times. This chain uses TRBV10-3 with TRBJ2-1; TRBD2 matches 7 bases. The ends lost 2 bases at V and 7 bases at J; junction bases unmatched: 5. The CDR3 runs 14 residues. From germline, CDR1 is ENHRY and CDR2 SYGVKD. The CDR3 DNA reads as TGTGCCATCAGTGAGGCGGGAGTATTGAATGAGCAGTTCTTC. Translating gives CAISEAGVLNEQFF.

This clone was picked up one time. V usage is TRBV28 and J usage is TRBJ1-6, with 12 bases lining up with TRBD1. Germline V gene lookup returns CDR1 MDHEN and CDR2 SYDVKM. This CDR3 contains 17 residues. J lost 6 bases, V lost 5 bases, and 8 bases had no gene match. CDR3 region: CASSAMGQGAINSPLHF. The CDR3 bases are TGTGCCAGCAGTGCCATGGGACAGGGGGCGATTAATTCACCCCTCCACTTT. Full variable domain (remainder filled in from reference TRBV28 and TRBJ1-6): DVKVTQSSRYLVKRTGEKVFLECVQDMDHENMFWYRQDPGLGLRLIYFSYDVKMKEKGDIPEGYSVSREKKERFSLILESASTNQTSMYLCASSAMGQGAINSPLHFGNGTRLTVT.

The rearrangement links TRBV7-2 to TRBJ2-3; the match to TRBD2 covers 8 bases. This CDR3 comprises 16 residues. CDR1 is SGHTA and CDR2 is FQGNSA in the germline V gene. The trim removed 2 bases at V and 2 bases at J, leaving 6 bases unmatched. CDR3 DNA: TGTGCCAGCAGCTTATATCCAGCGGGAGCCACAGATACGCAGTATTTT. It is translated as CASSLYPAGATDTQYF.

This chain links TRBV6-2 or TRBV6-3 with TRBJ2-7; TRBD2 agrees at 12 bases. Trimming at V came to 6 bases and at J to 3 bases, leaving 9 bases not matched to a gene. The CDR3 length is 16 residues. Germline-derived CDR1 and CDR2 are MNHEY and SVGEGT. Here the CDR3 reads CASSPRGLAGRYEQYF. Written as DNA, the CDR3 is TGTGCCAGCAGCCCCCGGGGACTAGCGGGCCGCTACGAGCAGTACTTC.

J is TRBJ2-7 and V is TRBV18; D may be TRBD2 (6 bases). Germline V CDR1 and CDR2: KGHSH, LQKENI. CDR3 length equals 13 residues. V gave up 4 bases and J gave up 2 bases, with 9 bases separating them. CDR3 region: CASSRDFAYEQYF. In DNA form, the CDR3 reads TGTGCCAGCTCACGGGACTTCGCCTACGAGCAGTACTTC.

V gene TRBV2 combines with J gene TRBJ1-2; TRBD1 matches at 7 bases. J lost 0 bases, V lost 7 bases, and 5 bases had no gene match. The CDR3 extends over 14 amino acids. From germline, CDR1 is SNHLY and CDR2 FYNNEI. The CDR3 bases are TGTGCCAGCACTAAGACAGGGACTAACTATGGCTACACCTTC. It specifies CASTKTGTNYGYTF.

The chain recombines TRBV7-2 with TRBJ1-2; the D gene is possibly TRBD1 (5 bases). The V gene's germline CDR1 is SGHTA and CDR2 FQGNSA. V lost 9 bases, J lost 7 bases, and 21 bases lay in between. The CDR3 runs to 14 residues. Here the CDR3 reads CASLGLKGLGGYTF. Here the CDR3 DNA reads TGTGCCAGTCTAGGTCTCAAGGGGCTGGGTGGCTACACCTTC.

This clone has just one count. This CDR3 is CATSRDGGSYEQYF. The CDR3, as DNA: TGTGCCACCTCCCGGGACGGAGGGTCCTACGAGCAGTACTTC. This chain uses TRBV7-8 with TRBJ2-7, with D possibly TRBD2 on 6 matching bases. Trimming shortened V by 10 bases and J by 1 base, and 17 bases separated the two germline ends. This CDR3 has 14 amino acids. The germline V gene encodes CDR1 SGHVS and CDR2 FQNEAQ.

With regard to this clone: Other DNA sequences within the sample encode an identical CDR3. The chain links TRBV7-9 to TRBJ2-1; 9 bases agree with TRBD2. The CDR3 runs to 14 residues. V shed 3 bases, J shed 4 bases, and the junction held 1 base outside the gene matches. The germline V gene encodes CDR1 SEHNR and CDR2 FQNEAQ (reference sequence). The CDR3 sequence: CASSFSGSYNEQFF. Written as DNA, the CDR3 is TGTGCCAGCAGCTTTAGCGGGAGTTACAATGAGCAGTTCTTC.

CDR3 residues: CASSLSRYTEQYF. The CDR3 region has the DNA TGTGCCAGCAGTTTAAGTAGATATACCGAGCAGTACTTC. This chain joins TRBV27 and TRBJ2-7; no definite D call. This CDR3 has 13 residues. V was trimmed by 2 bases and J by 6 bases, leaving 11 bases between them. Germline V gene data show CDR1 as MNHEY and CDR2 as SMNVEV (reference sequence).

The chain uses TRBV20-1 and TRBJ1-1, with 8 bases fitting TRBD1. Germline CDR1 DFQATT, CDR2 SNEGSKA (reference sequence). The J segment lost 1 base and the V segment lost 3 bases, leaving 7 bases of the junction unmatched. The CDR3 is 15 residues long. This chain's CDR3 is CSASLRDRRNTEAFF. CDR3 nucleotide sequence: TGCAGTGCTAGTCTCCGGGACAGGAGGAACACTGAAGCTTTCTTT.

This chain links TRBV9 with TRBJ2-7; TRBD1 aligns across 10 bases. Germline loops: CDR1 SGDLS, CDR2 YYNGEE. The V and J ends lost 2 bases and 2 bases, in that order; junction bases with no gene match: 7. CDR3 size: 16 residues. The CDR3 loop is CASSVGPGQGPYEQYF. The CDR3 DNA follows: TGTGCCAGCAGCGTCGGACCGGGACAGGGGCCCTACGAGCAGTACTTC. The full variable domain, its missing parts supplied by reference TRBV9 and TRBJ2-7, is DSGVTQTPKHLITATGQRVTLRCSPRSGDLSVYWYQQSLDQGLQFLIQYYNGEERAKGNILERFSAQQFPDLHSELNLSSLELGDSALYFCASSVGPGQGPYEQYFGPGTRLTVT.

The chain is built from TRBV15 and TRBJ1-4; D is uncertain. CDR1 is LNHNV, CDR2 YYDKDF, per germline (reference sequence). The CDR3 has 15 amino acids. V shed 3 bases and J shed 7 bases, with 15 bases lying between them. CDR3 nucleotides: TGTGCCACCAGCAGTTACGGGAGCATGGGTGAAAAACTGTTTTTT. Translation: CATSSYGSMGEKLFF.

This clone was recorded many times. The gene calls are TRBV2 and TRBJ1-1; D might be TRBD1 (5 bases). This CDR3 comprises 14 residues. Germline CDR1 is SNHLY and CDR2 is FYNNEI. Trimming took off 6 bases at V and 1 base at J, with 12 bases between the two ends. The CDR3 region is CASRTGTRNTEAFF. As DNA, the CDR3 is TGTGCCAGCAGGACCGGGACTAGGAACACTGAAGCTTTCTTT.

CDR3 amino acids: CASSQEGEGNQPQHF. The DNA of the CDR3 is TGCGCCAGCAGCCAAGAGGGGGAGGGCAATCAGCCCCAGCATTTT. The chain uses TRBV4-1 and TRBJ1-5; D may be TRBD1 (5 bases). The CDR3 runs 15 residues. Germline V gene sequence: CDR1 MGHRA, CDR2 YSYEKL. Deletions cut 0 bases from V and 2 bases from J, with 8 bases between.

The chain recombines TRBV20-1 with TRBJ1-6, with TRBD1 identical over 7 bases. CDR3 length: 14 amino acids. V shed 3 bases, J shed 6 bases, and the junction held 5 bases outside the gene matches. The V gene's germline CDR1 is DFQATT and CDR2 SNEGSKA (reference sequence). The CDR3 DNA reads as TGCAGTGCTAGTCCGGGACAGCCTAATTCACCCCTCCACTTT. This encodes CSASPGQPNSPLHF.

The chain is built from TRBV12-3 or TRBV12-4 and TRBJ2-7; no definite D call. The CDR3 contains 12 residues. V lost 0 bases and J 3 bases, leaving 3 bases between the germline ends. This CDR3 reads CASSLARYEQYF. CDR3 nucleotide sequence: TGTGCCAGCAGTTTAGCGCGCTACGAGCAGTACTTC.

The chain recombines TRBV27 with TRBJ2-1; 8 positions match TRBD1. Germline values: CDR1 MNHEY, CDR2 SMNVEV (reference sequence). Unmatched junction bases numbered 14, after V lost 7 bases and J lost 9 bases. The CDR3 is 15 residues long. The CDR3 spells CASIGQGGSRGEQFF. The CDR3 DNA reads TGTGCCAGCATAGGACAGGGTGGGTCTCGAGGTGAGCAGTTCTTC.

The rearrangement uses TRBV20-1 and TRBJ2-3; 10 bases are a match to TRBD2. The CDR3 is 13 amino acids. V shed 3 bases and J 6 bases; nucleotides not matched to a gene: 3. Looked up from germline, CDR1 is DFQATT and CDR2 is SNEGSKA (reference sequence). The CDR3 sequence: CSASISGGDTQYF. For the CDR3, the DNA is TGCAGTGCTAGTATTAGCGGGGGGGATACGCAGTATTTT.

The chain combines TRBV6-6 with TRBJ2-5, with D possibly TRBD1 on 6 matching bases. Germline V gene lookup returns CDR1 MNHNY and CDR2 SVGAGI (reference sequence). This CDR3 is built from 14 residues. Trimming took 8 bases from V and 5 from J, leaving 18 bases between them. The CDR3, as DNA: TGTGCCAGCGAAGGCAGGGGCGGGCGGGAGACCCAGTACTTC. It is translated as CASEGRGGRETQYF.

The CDR3: CASMPGQGYSYEQYF. DNA of the CDR3: TGTGCCAGTATGCCGGGACAGGGGTACTCCTACGAGCAGTACTTC. V and J are TRBV19 and TRBJ2-7; 10 bases map to TRBD1. The CDR3 contains 15 residues. The junction had 6 bases not matched to a gene; V was cut back by 7 bases and J by 0 bases. Germline values: CDR1 LNHDA, CDR2 SQIVND (reference sequence).

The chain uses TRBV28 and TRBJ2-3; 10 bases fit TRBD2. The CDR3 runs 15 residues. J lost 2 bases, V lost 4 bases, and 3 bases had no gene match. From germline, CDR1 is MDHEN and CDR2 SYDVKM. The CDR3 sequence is CASSWTSGYTDTQYF. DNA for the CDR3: TGTGCCAGCAGTTGGACTAGCGGCTACACAGATACGCAGTATTTT.

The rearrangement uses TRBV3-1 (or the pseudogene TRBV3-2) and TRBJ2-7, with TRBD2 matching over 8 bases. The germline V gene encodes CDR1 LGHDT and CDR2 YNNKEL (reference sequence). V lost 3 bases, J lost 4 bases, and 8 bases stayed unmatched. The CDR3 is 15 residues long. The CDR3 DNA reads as TGTGCCAGCAGCCAGTTGGCGGGAGGAGGGTACGAGCAGTACTTC. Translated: CASSQLAGGGYEQYF.

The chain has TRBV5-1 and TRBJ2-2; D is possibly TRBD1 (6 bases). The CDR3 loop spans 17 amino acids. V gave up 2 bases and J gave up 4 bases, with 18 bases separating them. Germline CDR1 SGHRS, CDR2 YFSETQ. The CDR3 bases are TGCGCCAGCAGCTTCGCCGACAGGTTTGAGGGCACCGGGGAGCTGTTTTTT. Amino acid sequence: CASSFADRFEGTGELFF.

DNA of the CDR3: TGTGCCAGCAGTCACCGGGACAGGGGTGGGGAGCAGTACTTC. This gives the protein CASSHRDRGGEQYF. The V call is TRBV6-5, the J call TRBJ2-7; TRBD1 matches at 10 bases. With V trimmed by 5 bases and J by 7 bases, 8 bases remained unmatched. The CDR3 is 14 amino acids. Germline V CDR1 and CDR2: MNHEY, SVGAGI.